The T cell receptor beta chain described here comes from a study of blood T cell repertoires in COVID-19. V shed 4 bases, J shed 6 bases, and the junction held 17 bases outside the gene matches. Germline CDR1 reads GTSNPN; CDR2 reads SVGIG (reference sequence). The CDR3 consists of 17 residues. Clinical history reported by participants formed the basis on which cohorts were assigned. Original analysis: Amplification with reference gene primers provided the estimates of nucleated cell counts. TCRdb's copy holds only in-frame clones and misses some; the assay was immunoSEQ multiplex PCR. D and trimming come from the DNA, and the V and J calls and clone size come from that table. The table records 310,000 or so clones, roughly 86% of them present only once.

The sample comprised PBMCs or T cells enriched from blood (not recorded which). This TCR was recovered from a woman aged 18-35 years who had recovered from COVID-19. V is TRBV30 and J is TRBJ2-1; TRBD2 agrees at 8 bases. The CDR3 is CAWTPGRSGGRGNEQFF. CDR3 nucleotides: TGTGCCTGGACCCCAGGGAGGAGCGGGGGCCGCGGCAATGAGCAGTTCTTC.